This TCR beta chain was captured by sequencing in a study of Graves' ophthalmopathy and Graves' hyperthyroidism. Amplification from RNA transcripts yielded the TCR beta CDR3 regions. First-round RT-PCR used HTBI primers; second-round multiplex PCR followed. TCRdb itself ran the multiplex PCR reads through MiXCR, one entry per CDR3 protein. The sample records about 700,000 distinct CDR3 sequences, roughly 40% being singletons. The CDR3 consists of 15 residues. The J segment lost 4 bases and the V segment lost 2 bases, leaving 6 bases of the junction unmatched. Looked up from germline, CDR1 is LGHNA and CDR2 is YSLEER.

The sample was peripheral blood. The clonotype originates from an adult man with Graves' ophthalmopathy. The chain couples TRBV4-3 to TRBJ1-2, with TRBD1 matching over 8 bases. The CDR3 bases are TGCGCCAGCAGCCAAACAGGGGGGGTGCTCTATGGCTACACCTTC. Translation: CASSQTGGVLYGYTF.